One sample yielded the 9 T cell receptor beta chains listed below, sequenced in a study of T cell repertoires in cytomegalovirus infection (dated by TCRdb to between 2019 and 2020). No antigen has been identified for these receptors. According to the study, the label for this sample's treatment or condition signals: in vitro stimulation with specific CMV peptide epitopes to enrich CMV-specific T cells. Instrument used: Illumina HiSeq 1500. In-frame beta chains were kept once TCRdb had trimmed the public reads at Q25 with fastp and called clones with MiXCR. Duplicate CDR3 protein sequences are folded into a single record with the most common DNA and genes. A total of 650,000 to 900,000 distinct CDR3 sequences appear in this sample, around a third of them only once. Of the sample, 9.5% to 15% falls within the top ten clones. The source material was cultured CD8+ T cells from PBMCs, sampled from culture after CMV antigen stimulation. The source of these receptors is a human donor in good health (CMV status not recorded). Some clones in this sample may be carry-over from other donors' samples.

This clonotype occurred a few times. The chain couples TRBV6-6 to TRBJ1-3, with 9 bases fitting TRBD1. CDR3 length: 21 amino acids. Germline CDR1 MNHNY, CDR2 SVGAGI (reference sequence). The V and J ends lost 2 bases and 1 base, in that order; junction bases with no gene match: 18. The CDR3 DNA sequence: TGTGCCAGCAGTTACGTTTTGGTCAGGGACAGGGTGAAGCCGTCTGGAAACACCATATATTTT. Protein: CASSYVLVRDRVKPSGNTIYF.

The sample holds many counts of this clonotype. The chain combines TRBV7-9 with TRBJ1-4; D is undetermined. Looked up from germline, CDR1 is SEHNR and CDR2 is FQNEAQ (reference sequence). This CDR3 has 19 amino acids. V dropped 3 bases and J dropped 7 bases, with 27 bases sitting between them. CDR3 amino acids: CASSFEIEEARVFGEKLFF. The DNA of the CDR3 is TGTGCCAGCAGCTTTGAAATTGAAGAAGCTCGGGTTTTCGGTGAAAAACTGTTTTTT.

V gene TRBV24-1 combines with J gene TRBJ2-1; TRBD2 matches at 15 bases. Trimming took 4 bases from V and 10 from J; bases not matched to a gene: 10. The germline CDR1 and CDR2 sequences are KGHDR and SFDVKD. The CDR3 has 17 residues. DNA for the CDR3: TGTGCCACCAGTGACCAATGGACTAGCGGGGGGGCGGGGGAGCAGTTCTTC. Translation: CATSDQWTSGGAGEQFF.

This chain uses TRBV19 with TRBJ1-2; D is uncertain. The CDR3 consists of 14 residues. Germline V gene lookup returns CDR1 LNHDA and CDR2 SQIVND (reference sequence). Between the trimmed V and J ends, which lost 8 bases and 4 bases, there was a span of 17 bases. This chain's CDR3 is CASGHLLAPYGYTF. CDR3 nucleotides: TGTGCCAGTGGGCACCTCCTAGCCCCCTATGGCTACACCTTC.

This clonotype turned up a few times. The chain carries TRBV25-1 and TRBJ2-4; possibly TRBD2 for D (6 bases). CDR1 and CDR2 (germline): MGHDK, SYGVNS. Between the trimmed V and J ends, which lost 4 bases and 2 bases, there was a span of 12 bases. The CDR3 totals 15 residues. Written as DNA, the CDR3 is TGTGCCAGCAGTGGGGGGGTGTTGACCAAAAACATTCAGTACTTC. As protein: CASSGGVLTKNIQYF.

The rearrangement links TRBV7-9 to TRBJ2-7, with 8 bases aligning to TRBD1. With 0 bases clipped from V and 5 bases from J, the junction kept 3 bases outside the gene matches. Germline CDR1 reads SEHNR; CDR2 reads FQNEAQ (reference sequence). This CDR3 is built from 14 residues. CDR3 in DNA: TGTGCCAGCAGCTTAGCCGACAGGGGTAACGAGCAGTACTTC. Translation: CASSLADRGNEQYF.

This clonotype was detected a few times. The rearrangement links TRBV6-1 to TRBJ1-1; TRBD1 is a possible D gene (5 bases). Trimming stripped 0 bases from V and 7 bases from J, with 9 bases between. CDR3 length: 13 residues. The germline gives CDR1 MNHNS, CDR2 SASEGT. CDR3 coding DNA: TGTGCCAGCAGTGAAGCGGGGCATGGTGAAGCTTTCTTT. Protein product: CASSEAGHGEAFF.

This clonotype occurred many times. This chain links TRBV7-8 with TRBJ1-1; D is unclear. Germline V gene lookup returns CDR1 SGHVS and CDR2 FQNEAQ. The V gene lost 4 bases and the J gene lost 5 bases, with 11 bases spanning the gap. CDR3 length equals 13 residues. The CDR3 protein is CASSYGRGTEAFF. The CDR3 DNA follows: TGTGCCAGCAGCTATGGCCGGGGAACTGAAGCTTTCTTT. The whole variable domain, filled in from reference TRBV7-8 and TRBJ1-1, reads GAGVSQSPRYKVAKRGQDVALRCDPISGHVSLFWYQQALGQGPEFLTYFQNEAQLDKSGLPSDRFFAERPEGSVSTLKIQRTQQEDSAVYLCASSYGRGTEAFFGQGTRLTVV.

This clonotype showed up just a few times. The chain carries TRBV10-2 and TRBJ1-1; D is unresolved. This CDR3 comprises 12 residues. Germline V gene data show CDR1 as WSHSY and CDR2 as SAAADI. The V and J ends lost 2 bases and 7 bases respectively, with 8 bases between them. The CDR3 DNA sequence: TGCGCCAGCAGTGAGCAGGCCTTTGAAGCTTTCTTT. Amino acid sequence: CASSEQAFEAFF.